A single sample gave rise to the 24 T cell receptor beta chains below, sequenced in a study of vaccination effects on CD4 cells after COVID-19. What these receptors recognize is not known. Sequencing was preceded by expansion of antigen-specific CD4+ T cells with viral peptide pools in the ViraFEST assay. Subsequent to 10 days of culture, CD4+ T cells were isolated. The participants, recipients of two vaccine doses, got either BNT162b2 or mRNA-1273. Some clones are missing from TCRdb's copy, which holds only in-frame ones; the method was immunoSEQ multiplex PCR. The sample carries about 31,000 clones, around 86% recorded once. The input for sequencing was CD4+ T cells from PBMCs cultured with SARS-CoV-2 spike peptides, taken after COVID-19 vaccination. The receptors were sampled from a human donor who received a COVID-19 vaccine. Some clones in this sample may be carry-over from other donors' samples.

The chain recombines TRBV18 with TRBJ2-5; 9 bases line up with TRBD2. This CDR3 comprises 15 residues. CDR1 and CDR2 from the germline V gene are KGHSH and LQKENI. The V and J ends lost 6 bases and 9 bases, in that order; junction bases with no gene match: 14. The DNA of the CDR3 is TGTGCCAGCTCCTCCCCCCAGCGGGGGGTCCAAGCCCAGTACTTC. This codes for CASSSPQRGVQAQYF. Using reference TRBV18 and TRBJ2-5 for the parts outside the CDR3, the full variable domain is NAGVMQNPRHLVRRRGQEARLRCSPMKGHSHVYWYRQLPEEGLKFMVYLQKENIIDESGMPKERFSAEFPKEGPSILRIQQVVRGDSAAYFCASSSPQRGVQAQYFGPGTRLLVL.

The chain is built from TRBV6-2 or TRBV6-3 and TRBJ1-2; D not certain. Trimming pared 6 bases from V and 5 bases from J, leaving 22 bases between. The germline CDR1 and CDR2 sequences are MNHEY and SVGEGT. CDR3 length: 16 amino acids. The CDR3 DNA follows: TGTGCCAGCAGCATCAGTTTTAATCCAGTCCTATATGGCTACACCTTC. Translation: CASSISFNPVLYGYTF.

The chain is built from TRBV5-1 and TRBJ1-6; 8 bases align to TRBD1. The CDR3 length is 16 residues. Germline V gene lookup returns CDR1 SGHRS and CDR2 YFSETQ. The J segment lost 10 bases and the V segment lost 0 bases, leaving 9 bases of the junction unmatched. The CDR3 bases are TGCGCCAGCAGCTTGGGCCGCGGACAGGGCGGCTCACCCCTCCACTTT. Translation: CASSLGRGQGGSPLHF.

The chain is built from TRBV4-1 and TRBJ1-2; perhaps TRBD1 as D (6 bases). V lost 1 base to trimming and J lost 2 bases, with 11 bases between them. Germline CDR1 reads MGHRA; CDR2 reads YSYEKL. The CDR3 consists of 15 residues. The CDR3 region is CASSQVGQKNYGYTF. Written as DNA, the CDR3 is TGCGCCAGCAGCCAAGTCGGACAGAAAAACTATGGCTACACCTTC.

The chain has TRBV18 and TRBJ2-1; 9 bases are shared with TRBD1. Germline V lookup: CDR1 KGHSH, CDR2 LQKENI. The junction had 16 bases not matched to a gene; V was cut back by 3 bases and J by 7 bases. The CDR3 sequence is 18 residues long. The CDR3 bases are TGTGCCAGCTCACCCAGAAACTCGGGGACAGGGTATCTGAATGAGCAGTTCTTC. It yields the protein CASSPRNSGTGYLNEQFF.

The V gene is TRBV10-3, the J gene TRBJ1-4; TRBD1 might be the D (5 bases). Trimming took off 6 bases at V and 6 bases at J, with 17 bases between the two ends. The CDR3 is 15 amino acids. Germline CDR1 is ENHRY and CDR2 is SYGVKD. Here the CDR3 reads CAISPSGTGDEKLFF. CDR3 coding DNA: TGTGCCATCAGCCCATCCGGGACCGGAGATGAAAAACTGTTTTTT.

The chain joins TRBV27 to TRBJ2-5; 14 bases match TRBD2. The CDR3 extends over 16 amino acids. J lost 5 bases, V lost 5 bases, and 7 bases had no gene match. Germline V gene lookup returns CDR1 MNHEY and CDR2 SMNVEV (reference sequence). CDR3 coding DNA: TGTGCCAGCAGTAAAGGACTAGCGGGGGGACGGGAGACCCAGTACTTC. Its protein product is CASSKGLAGGRETQYF.

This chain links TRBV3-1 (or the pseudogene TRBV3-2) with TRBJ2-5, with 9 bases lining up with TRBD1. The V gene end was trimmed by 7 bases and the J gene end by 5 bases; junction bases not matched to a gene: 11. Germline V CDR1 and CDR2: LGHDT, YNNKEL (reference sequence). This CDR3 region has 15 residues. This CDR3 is CASTPSPTGGETQYF. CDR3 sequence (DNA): TGTGCCAGCACCCCAAGCCCGACAGGGGGGGAGACCCAGTACTTC.

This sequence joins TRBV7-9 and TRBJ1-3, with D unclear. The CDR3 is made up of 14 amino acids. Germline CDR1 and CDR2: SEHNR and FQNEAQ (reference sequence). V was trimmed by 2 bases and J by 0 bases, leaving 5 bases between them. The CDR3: CASSLKDSGNTIYF. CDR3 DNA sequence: TGTGCCAGCAGCTTAAAGGACTCTGGAAACACCATATATTTT.

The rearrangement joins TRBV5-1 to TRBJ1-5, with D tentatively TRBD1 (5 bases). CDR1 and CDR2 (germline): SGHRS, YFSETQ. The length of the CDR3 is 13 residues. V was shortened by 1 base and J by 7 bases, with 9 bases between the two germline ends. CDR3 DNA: TGCGCCAGCAGCTTGTCGGGGGACCAGCCCCAGCATTTT. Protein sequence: CASSLSGDQPQHF. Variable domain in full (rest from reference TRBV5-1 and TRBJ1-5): KAGVTQTPRYLIKTRGQQVTLSCSPISGHRSVSWYQQTPGQGLQFLFEYFSETQRNKGNFPGRFSGRQFSNSRSEMNVSTLELGDSALYLCASSLSGDQPQHFGDGTRLSIL.

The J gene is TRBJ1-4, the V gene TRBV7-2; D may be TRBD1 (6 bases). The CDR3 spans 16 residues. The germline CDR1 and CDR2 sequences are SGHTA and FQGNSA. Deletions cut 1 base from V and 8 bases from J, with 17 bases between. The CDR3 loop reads CASSLGGSRGGEKLFF. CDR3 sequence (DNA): TGTGCCAGCAGCTTAGGGGGGAGCAGGGGAGGAGAAAAACTGTTTTTT.

Written as DNA, the CDR3 is TGTGCCAGCACCGCCCCCCTGGTTAGCAATCAGCCCCAGCATTTT. Amino acids: CASTAPLVSNQPQHF. This sequence joins TRBV6-5 and TRBJ1-5; D ambiguous. V was shortened by 7 bases and J by 0 bases, with 13 bases between the two germline ends. This CDR3 is 15 amino acids long. The V gene's germline CDR1 is MNHEY and CDR2 SVGAGI.

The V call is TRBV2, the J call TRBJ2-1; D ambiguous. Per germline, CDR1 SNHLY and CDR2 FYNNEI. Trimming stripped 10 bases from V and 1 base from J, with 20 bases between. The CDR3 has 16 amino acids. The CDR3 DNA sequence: TGTGCCACCTCATCCCCAGGAGTGCGATCCTACAATGAGCAGTTCTTC. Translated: CATSSPGVRSYNEQFF.

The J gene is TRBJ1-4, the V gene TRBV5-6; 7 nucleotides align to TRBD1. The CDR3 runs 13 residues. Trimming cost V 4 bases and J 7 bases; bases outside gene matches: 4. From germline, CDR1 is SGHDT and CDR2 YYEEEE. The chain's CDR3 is CASSEGTVEKLFF. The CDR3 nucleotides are TGTGCCAGCAGCGAGGGGACAGTTGAAAAACTGTTTTTT.

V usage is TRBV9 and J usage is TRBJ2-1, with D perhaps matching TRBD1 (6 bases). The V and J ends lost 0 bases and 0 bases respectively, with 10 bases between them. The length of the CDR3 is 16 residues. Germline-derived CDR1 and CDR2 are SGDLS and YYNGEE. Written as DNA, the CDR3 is TGTGCCAGCAGCGTAGAACAGGGACGCTCCTACAATGAGCAGTTCTTC. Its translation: CASSVEQGRSYNEQFF.

The CDR3 DNA reads as TGTGCCAGCTCACCGGGACAGAATACGAACACTGAAGCTTTCTTT. Translated: CASSPGQNTNTEAFF. The chain combines TRBV18 with TRBJ1-1; TRBD1 matches 7 bases. V lost 3 bases and J lost 1; bases outside the gene matches: 5. The CDR3 consists of 15 residues. The V gene's germline CDR1 is KGHSH and CDR2 LQKENI.

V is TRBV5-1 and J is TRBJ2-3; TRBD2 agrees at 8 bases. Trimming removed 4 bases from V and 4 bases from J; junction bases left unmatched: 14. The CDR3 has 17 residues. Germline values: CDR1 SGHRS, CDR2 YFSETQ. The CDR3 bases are TGCGCCAGCAGCCCCTCACCCCCCGGACTAGCTCCAGATACGCAGTATTTT. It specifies CASSPSPPGLAPDTQYF.

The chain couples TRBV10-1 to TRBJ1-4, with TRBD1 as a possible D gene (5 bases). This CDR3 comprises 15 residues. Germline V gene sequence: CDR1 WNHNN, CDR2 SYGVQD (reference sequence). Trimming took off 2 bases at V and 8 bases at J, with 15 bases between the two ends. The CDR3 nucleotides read TGCGCCAGCAGTGAGAGGGCAGGGATAGGAGAAAAACTGTTTTTT. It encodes CASSERAGIGEKLFF.

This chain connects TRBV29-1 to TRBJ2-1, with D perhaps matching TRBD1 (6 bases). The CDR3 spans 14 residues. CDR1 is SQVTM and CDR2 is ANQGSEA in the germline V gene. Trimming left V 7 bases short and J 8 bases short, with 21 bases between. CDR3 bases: TGCAGCGCAGTCAGGGGCGGGTGGATTGATGAGCAGTTCTTC. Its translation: CSAVRGGWIDEQFF.

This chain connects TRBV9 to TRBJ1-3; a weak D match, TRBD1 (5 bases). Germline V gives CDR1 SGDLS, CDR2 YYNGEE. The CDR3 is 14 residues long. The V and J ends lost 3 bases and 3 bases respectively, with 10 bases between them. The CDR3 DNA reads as TGTGCCAGCAGCGGAGACAGTTTTGGAAACACCATATATTTT. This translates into CASSGDSFGNTIYF.

CDR3 in DNA: TGCGCCAGCAGCCAAGTCCGATTCCCGGGGGCGGATACGCAGTATTTT. It yields the protein CASSQVRFPGADTQYF. The chain is built from TRBV4-1 and TRBJ2-3, with D perhaps TRBD1 or TRBD2 (6 bases each). This CDR3 has 16 residues. Germline CDR1 reads MGHRA; CDR2 reads YSYEKL. V was cut by 1 base and J by 6 bases, with 17 bases left in between.

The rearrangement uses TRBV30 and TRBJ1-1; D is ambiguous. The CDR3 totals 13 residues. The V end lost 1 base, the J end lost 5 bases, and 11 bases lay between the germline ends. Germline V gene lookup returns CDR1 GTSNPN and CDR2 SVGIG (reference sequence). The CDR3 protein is CAWSEGLVTEAFF. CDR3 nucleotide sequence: TGTGCCTGGAGTGAAGGGTTGGTGACTGAAGCTTTCTTT.

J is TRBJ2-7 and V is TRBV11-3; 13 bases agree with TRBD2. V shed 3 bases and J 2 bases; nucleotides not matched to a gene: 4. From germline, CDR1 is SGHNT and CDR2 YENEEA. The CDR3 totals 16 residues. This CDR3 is CASSFRTSGGPYEQYV. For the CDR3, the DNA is TGTGCCAGCAGCTTCCGGACTAGCGGGGGTCCCTACGAGCAGTACGTC.

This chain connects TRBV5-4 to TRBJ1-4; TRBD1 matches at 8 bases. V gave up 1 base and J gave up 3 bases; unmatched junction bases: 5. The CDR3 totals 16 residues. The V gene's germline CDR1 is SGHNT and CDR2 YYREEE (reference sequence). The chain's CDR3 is CASSLQGAWANEKLFF. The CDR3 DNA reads TGTGCCAGCAGCTTGCAGGGGGCATGGGCTAATGAAAAACTGTTTTTT.